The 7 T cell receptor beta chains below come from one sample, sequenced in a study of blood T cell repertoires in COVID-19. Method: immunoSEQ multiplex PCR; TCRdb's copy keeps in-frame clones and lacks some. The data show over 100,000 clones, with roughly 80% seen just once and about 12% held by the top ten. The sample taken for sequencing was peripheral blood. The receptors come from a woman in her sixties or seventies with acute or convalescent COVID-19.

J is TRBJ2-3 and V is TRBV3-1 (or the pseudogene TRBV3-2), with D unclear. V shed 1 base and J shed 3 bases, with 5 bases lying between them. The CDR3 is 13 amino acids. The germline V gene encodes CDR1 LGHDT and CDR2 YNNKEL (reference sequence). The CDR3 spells CASSQVLTDTQYF. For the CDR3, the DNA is TGTGCCAGCAGCCAAGTTCTGACAGATACGCAGTATTTT.

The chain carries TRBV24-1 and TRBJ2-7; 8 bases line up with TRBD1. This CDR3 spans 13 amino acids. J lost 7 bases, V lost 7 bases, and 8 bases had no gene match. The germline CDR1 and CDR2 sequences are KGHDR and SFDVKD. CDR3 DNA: TGTGCCACCAGCCAGACAGGGGATCGGGAGCAGTACTTC. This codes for CATSQTGDREQYF.

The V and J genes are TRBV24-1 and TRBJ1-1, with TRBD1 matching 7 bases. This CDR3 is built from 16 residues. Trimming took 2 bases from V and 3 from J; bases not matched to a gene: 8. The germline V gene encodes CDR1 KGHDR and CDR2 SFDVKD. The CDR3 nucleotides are TGTGCCACCAGTGATTCACCGACAGGGCGGCACACTGAAGCTTTCTTT. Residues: CATSDSPTGRHTEAFF.

CDR3 coding DNA: TGTGCCAGCTCACCGTCGCTCGAGCAACAGCCCCAGCATTTT. Amino acids: CASSPSLEQQPQHF. The chain combines TRBV18 with TRBJ1-5; D is uncertain. The CDR3 length is 14 residues. V was clipped by 3 bases and J by 7 bases, with 13 bases between them. Germline CDR1 is KGHSH and CDR2 is LQKENI.

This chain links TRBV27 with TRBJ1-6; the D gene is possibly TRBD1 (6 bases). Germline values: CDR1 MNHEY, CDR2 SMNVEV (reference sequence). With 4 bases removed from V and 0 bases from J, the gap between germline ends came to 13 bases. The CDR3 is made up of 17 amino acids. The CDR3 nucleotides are TGTGCCAGCAGTTGGGACGGACAGAGCTCCTATAATTCACCCCTCCACTTT. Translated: CASSWDGQSSYNSPLHF.

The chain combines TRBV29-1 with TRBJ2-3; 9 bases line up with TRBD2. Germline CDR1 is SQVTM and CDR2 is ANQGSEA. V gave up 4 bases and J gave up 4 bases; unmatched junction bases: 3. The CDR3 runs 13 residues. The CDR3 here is CSVVASGADTQYF. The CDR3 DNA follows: TGCAGCGTTGTAGCTAGCGGGGCAGATACGCAGTATTTT.

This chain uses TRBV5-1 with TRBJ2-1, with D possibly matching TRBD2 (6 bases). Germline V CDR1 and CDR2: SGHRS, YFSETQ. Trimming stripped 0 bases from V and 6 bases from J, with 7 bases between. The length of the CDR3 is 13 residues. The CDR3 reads CASSLAGGNEQFF. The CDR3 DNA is TGCGCCAGCAGCTTGGCCGGGGGCAATGAGCAGTTCTTC.